These 29 T cell receptor beta chains were all obtained from the same sample, sequenced in a study of glioma-infiltrating T cells after dendritic cell vaccination. Repertoires were generated with immunoSEQ multiplex PCR, while TCRdb's copy carries only in-frame clones and drops some. The sample shows roughly 68,000 clones, 82% of them seen only once. The specimen was blood, collected before dendritic cell vaccination. Receptors originate from a human donor with glioblastoma.

The chain combines TRBV19 with TRBJ2-1, with D hard to call. CDR1 and CDR2 from the germline V gene are LNHDA and SQIVND (reference sequence). The CDR3 sequence is 13 residues long. Trimming pared 10 bases from V and 5 bases from J, leaving 15 bases between. CDR3 bases: TGTGCCACCCAGCTTGGCACTAACAATGAGCAGTTCTTC. Protein product: CATQLGTNNEQFF. Complete variable domain (other parts from reference TRBV19 and TRBJ2-1): DGGITQSPKYLFRKEGQNVTLSCEQNLNHDAMYWYRQDPGQGLRLIYYSQIVNDFQKGDIAEGYSVSREKKESFPLTVTSAQKNPTAFYLCATQLGTNNEQFFGPGTRLTVL.

The chain couples TRBV28 to TRBJ1-2, with D hard to call. This CDR3 region has 15 residues. V dropped 6 bases and J dropped 4 bases, with 18 bases sitting between them. The V gene's germline CDR1 is MDHEN and CDR2 SYDVKM. CDR3 sequence: CASRTSEAWSYGYTF. CDR3 nucleotide sequence: TGTGCCAGCAGGACCAGCGAGGCCTGGAGCTATGGCTACACCTTC.

The chain couples TRBV6-4 to TRBJ2-1, with 11 bases identical to TRBD2. V dropped 6 bases and J dropped 7; count of bases not matched to a gene: 8. The CDR3 is made up of 15 amino acids. The V gene's germline CDR1 is MRHNA and CDR2 SNTAGT. CDR3 region: CASRTSSGGGNEQFF. Written as DNA, the CDR3 is TGTGCCAGCAGGACAAGTAGCGGGGGGGGGAATGAGCAGTTCTTC.

The CDR3 protein is CASSLRVSANYGYTF. Here the CDR3 DNA reads TGTGCCAGCAGTTTACGGGTCTCAGCTAACTATGGCTACACCTTC. The chain uses TRBV27 and TRBJ1-2, with D unresolved. The germline V gene encodes CDR1 MNHEY and CDR2 SMNVEV (reference sequence). CDR3 length: 15 amino acids. Trimming pared 2 bases from V and 0 bases from J, leaving 10 bases between.

The CDR3 coding sequence is TGTGCCAGCAGTTACGGTCCCGGGGTCCGGGGTGACGAGCAGTACTTC. Its translation: CASSYGPGVRGDEQYF. The rearrangement joins TRBV6-6 to TRBJ2-7; tentatively, D is TRBD2 (5 bases). The CDR3 sequence is 16 residues long. CDR1 and CDR2 (germline): MNHNY, SVGAGI (reference sequence). The V and J ends lost 2 bases and 5 bases respectively, with 19 bases between them.

The V and J genes are TRBV18 and TRBJ1-1; a possible D gene is TRBD1 (5 bases). Germline CDR1 is KGHSH and CDR2 is LQKENI. This CDR3 region has 12 residues. V was clipped by 3 bases and J by 10 bases, with 12 bases between them. CDR3 in DNA: TGTGCCAGCTCACCGGGCAGGGAGGGAGCTTTCTTT. It codes for CASSPGREGAFF.

Of note for this clone: The junction departs from the called germline gene at one end, perhaps through a read error. The chain employs TRBV5-1 and TRBJ2-2; D perhaps matches TRBD1 (6 bases). Germline lookup yields CDR1 SGHRS and CDR2 YFSETQ. This CDR3 is built from 15 residues. The CDR3 region has the DNA TGCGCCAGCAGCACAACAGGGATTAGGGCCGGGGAGCCGTTTTTT. It is translated as CASSTTGIRAGEPFF.

This clone was counted a single time. V is TRBV4-1 and J is TRBJ2-4, with D possibly being TRBD2 (6 bases). CDR1 is MGHRA, CDR2 YSYEKL, per germline. This CDR3 is 16 amino acids long. Deletions cut 4 bases from V and 0 bases from J, with 13 bases between. The CDR3 sequence: CASSLRLAVAKNIQYF. The CDR3 nucleotides are TGCGCCAGCAGCCTACGGTTAGCGGTAGCCAAAAACATTCAGTACTTC.

The chain is built from TRBV29-1 and TRBJ1-2, with 7 bases that match TRBD1. The germline V gene encodes CDR1 SQVTM and CDR2 ANQGSEA. With 0 bases clipped from V and 3 bases from J, the junction kept 10 bases outside the gene matches. The CDR3 totals 16 residues. CDR3 region: CSVEDLTGVKYYGYTF. Written as DNA, the CDR3 is TGCAGCGTTGAAGATCTTACAGGGGTGAAATACTATGGCTACACCTTC.

This clone was picked up one time. The V gene is TRBV9, the J gene TRBJ2-5; no firm D call. The CDR3 loop spans 14 amino acids. The ends were cut back, 4 bases at V and 1 base at J, with 11 bases in the middle. The V gene's germline CDR1 is SGDLS and CDR2 YYNGEE. The CDR3 nucleotides read TGTGCCAGCAGCCCTCGAACTACCCAAGAGACCCAGTACTTC. Translating gives CASSPRTTQETQYF.

The chain recombines TRBV5-6 with TRBJ2-5; TRBD1 matches 10 bases. After removal of 4 bases from V and 5 bases from J, the junction contained 11 bases not matched to a gene. This CDR3 region has 16 residues. The germline V gene encodes CDR1 SGHDT and CDR2 YYEEEE. CDR3 sequence (DNA): TGTGCCAGCAGCACCCGACAGGGGGCCGCAGGTGAGACCCAGTACTTC. Translated, it gives CASSTRQGAAGETQYF.

The gene calls are TRBV19 and TRBJ1-1; D is perhaps TRBD1 (6 bases). This CDR3 spans 15 amino acids. Trimming removed 6 bases from V and 10 bases from J, with 24 bases in between. The germline V gene has CDR1 LNHDA and CDR2 SQIVND (reference sequence). In DNA form, the CDR3 reads TGTGCCAGTAGAGCCAAATTAACTGGCTTAGGGGGAGCTTTCTTT. It specifies CASRAKLTGLGGAFF. Filled out from reference TRBV19 and TRBJ1-1, the complete variable domain reads DGGITQSPKYLFRKEGQNVTLSCEQNLNHDAMYWYRQDPGQGLRLIYYSQIVNDFQKGDIAEGYSVSREKKESFPLTVTSAQKNPTAFYLCASRAKLTGLGGAFFGQGTRLTVV.

In this sample, this clone turned up once. The chain employs TRBV27 and TRBJ2-6, with a tentative D call TRBD2 (6 bases). Per germline, CDR1 MNHEY and CDR2 SMNVEV (reference sequence). The CDR3 extends over 17 amino acids. V was pared by 5 bases and J by 0 bases, with 14 bases between. The CDR3 protein is CASSTRTTNSGANVLTF. DNA for the CDR3: TGTGCCAGCAGTACTCGGACTACGAACTCTGGGGCCAACGTCCTGACTTTC.

This clone appeared a single time. The V call is TRBV9, the J call TRBJ1-6; 7 bases are a match to TRBD1. CDR1 is SGDLS and CDR2 is YYNGEE in the germline V gene. V trimming: 4 bases; J trimming: 2 bases; junction bases outside the gene matches: 6. The CDR3 contains 16 residues. The CDR3 nucleotides read TGTGCCAGCAGCCCCTTAGGGGGCACCTATAATTCACCCCTCCACTTT. Its translation is CASSPLGGTYNSPLHF.

This chain joins TRBV6-1 and TRBJ1-1; no clear D gene. Trimming cost V 0 bases and J 4 bases, with 12 bases left between them. The CDR3 is 15 residues long. Per germline, CDR1 MNHNS and CDR2 SASEGT. This chain's CDR3 is CASSEAPGVGTEAFF. The CDR3 nucleotides are TGTGCCAGCAGTGAAGCGCCAGGTGTTGGCACTGAAGCTTTCTTT.

V and J are TRBV5-1 and TRBJ2-5; tentative D call: TRBD2 (6 bases). Germline loops: CDR1 SGHRS, CDR2 YFSETQ. The ends were cut back, 4 bases at V and 4 bases at J, with 14 bases in the middle. CDR3 length equals 14 residues. The CDR3 DNA reads as TGCGCCAGCAGCACCGACGGGAGCAGAGAGACCCAGTACTTC. Protein sequence: CASSTDGSRETQYF.

The V gene is TRBV6-1, the J gene TRBJ1-5, with 9 positions matching TRBD1. This CDR3 has 15 amino acids. Germline CDR1 and CDR2: MNHNS and SASEGT. V gave up 1 base and J gave up 6 bases; unmatched junction bases: 4. The CDR3 DNA reads TGTGCCAGCAGTGAAGGGACAGGGGTGCGTCAGCCCCAGCATTTT. Residues: CASSEGTGVRQPQHF.

The chain employs TRBV6-1 and TRBJ1-1, with 8 bases aligning to TRBD1. Germline-derived CDR1 and CDR2 are MNHNS and SASEGT. The V segment lost 2 bases and the J segment 7 bases; nucleotides outside the gene matches: 6. The CDR3 is made up of 14 amino acids. The CDR3: CASSERTGSGEAFF. The CDR3 DNA is TGTGCCAGCAGTGAACGGACAGGGAGCGGTGAAGCTTTCTTT.

The chain employs TRBV2 and TRBJ2-6; TRBD1 matches 8 bases. CDR3 length: 18 amino acids. From germline, CDR1 is SNHLY and CDR2 FYNNEI. V gave up 7 bases and J gave up 1 base; unmatched junction bases: 12. This CDR3 reads CASKEGRGLVSGANVLTF. The CDR3 nucleotides read TGTGCCAGCAAGGAGGGCAGGGGGCTCGTGTCTGGGGCCAACGTCCTGACTTTC.

The CDR3 reads CASSPGGGGGRNEKLFF. For the CDR3, the DNA is TGCGCCAGCAGCCCCGGTGGGGGGGGTGGAAGAAATGAAAAACTGTTTTTT. This sequence joins TRBV5-1 and TRBJ1-4, with D tentatively TRBD1 (5 bases). The CDR3 loop spans 17 amino acids. V was clipped by 4 bases and J by 5 bases, with 21 bases between them. Germline V CDR1 and CDR2: SGHRS, YFSETQ.

The chain has TRBV4-1 and TRBJ1-2; the match to TRBD1 covers 7 bases. CDR1 and CDR2 from the germline V gene are MGHRA and YSYEKL. V shed 0 bases and J 7 bases; nucleotides not matched to a gene: 11. The CDR3 spans 16 residues. The CDR3 loop is CASSQDGGRGRGGYTF. CDR3 bases: TGCGCCAGCAGCCAAGATGGTGGCAGGGGGAGAGGTGGCTACACCTTC.

This chain links TRBV29-1 with TRBJ1-5; D gene uncertain. Germline V gene lookup returns CDR1 SQVTM and CDR2 ANQGSEA. CDR3 length: 12 amino acids. V lost 4 bases to trimming and J lost 4 bases, with 8 bases between them. CDR3 sequence reads: CSVGARNQPQHF. The CDR3 DNA is TGCAGCGTTGGGGCACGGAATCAGCCCCAGCATTTT.

This chain uses TRBV27 with TRBJ1-6, with D hard to call. The CDR3 loop spans 15 amino acids. Germline CDR1 MNHEY, CDR2 SMNVEV (reference sequence). Between the trimmed V and J ends, which lost 3 bases and 9 bases, there was a span of 15 bases. Here the CDR3 reads CASSFLPPGGSPLHF. CDR3 in DNA: TGTGCCAGCAGTTTTTTACCGCCAGGAGGTTCACCCCTCCACTTT.

The J gene is TRBJ2-5, the V gene TRBV27; TRBD2 is a possible D gene (5 bases). This CDR3 comprises 14 residues. Per the germline V gene, CDR1 is MNHEY and CDR2 is SMNVEV (reference sequence). V lost 3 bases and J lost 5, with 13 bases in between. In DNA form, the CDR3 reads TGTGCCAGCAGTTTTGTAGGGAGTCGGGAGACCCAGTACTTC. This sequence encodes CASSFVGSRETQYF.

The V and J genes are TRBV30 and TRBJ1-2; 7 bases are shared with TRBD1. J was trimmed by 4 bases and V by 8 bases; bases with no gene match: 13. The CDR3 sequence is 14 residues long. In germline, CDR1 is GTSNPN, CDR2 SVGIG (reference sequence). DNA of the CDR3: TGTGCCGCCCAGAGGGACAGTTTGGCCTATGGCTACACCTTC. This sequence encodes CAAQRDSLAYGYTF.

The genes are TRBV15 and TRBJ1-5; D is ambiguous. The V end lost 0 bases, the J end lost 7 bases, and 13 bases lay between the germline ends. This CDR3 is built from 15 residues. CDR1 LNHNV and CDR2 YYDKDF come from the germline V gene (reference sequence). The CDR3 coding sequence is TGTGCCACCAGCAGAGATCGGGCGGCGGGGCAGCCCCAGCATTTT. Translating it yields CATSRDRAAGQPQHF.

The chain employs TRBV30 and TRBJ2-5; 7 bases align to TRBD2. The CDR3 contains 13 residues. V gave up 1 base and J gave up 3 bases; unmatched junction bases: 2. CDR1 and CDR2 from the germline V gene are GTSNPN and SVGIG (reference sequence). CDR3: CAWSAGGEETQYF. The CDR3 nucleotides read TGTGCCTGGAGTGCGGGAGGAGAAGAGACCCAGTACTTC. Full variable domain (rest looked up from reference TRBV30 and TRBJ2-5): SQTIHQWPATLVQPVGSPLSLECTVEGTSNPNLYWYRQAAGRGLQLLFYSVGIGQISSEVPQNLSASRPQDRQFILSSKKLLLSDSGFYLCAWSAGGEETQYFGPGTRLLVL.

The J gene is TRBJ1-1, the V gene TRBV2; D not certain. V lost 1 base and J 4 bases, leaving 4 bases between the germline ends. The CDR3 contains 12 residues. Germline V CDR1 and CDR2: SNHLY, FYNNEI. The CDR3 DNA sequence: TGTGCCAGCAGTGAAGGAGGCACTGAAGCTTTCTTT. Encoded protein: CASSEGGTEAFF.

This rearrangement joins TRBV5-1 to TRBJ2-1, with TRBD2 identical over 10 bases. Germline CDR1 SGHRS, CDR2 YFSETQ. The ends lost 5 bases at V and 6 bases at J; junction bases unmatched: 8. This CDR3 has 15 residues. CDR3 in amino acids: CASSSLAGETNEQFF. CDR3 bases: TGCGCCAGCAGTTCTCTAGCGGGGGAGACCAATGAGCAGTTCTTC.